The table lists the clone carrying this TCR beta chain with many counts. These data originate in a study of tumor-infiltrating lymphocytes in oesophageal squamous cell carcinoma. CDR1 is SGHRS and CDR2 is YFSETQ in the germline V gene. The CDR3 is made up of 14 amino acids. TCRdb reanalysed the PCR reads using MiXCR and keeps one entry per CDR3 protein. The table has under 5,000 distinct CDR3 sequences, roughly a fifth seen once; the top ten hold approximately 50%. The chain uses TRBV5-1 and TRBJ2-5; D is possibly TRBD2 (6 bases). The end of the DNA fits TRBJ2-7 better, so the J call may be wrong. This sequence originates from a male donor with esophageal squamous cell carcinoma. The material sequenced was normal esophageal tissue next to the tumor. CDR3 sequence reads: CASRGTPESYEQYF. The CDR3 DNA reads as TGCGCCAGCAGGGGGACTCCCGAATCCTACGAGCAGTACTTC.